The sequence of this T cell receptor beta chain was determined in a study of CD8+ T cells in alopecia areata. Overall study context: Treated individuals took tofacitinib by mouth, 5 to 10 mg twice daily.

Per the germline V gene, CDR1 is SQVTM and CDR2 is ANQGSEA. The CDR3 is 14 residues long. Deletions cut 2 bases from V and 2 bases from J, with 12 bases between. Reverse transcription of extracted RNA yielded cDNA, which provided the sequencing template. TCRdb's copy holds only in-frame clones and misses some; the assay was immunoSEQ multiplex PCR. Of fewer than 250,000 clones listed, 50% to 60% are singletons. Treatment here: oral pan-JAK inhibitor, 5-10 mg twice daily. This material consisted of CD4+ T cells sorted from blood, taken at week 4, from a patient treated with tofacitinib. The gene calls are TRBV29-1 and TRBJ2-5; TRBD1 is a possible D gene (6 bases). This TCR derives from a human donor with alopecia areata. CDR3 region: CSVEQTQGQETQYF. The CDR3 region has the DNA TGCAGCGTTGAACAAACTCAGGGGCAAGAGACCCAGTACTTC.